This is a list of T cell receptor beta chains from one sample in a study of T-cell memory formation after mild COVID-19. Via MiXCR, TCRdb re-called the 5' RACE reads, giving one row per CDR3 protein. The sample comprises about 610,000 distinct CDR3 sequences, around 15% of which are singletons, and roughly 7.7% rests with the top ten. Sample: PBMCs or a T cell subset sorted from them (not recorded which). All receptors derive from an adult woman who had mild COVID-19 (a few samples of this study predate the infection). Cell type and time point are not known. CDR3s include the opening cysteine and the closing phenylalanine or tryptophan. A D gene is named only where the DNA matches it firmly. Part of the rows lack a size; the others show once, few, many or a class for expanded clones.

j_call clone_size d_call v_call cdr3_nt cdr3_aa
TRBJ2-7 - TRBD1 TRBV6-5 TGTGCCAGCAGTTGGACAGGGGCTAACCCCTACGAGCAGTACTTC CASSWTGANPYEQYF
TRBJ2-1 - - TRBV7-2 TGTGCCAGCAGCTTATGGGGGGGGCTGAACAATGAGCAGTTCTTC CASSLWGGLNNEQFF
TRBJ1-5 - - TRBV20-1 TGCAGTGCTAGTACAGGTAGCAATCAGCCCCAGCATTTT CSASTGSNQPQHF
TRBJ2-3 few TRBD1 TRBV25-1 TGTGCCAGCAGTGAGGATAGGGGACAGGGGTCCACAGATACGCAGTATTTT CASSEDRGQGSTDTQYF
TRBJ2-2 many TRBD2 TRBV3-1 TGTGCCAGCAGCCAAAGGCTAGCGGATACCGGGGAGCTGTTTTTT CASSQRLADTGELFF
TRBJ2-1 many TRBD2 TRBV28 TGTGCCAGCAGTTTTACCGGGGGGGGCGGTGAGCAGTTCTTC CASSFTGGGGEQFF
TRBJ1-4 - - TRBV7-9 TGTGCCAGCAGCTTGTTGACAGGACCTAATGAAAAACTGTTTTTT CASSLLTGPNEKLFF
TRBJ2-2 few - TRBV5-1 - CASSFGRRAGELFF
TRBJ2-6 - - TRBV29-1 TGCAGCGTTGTGGGCGACTCTGGGGCCAACGTCCTGACTTTC CSVVGDSGANVLTF
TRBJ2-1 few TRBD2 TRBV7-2 TGTGCCAGCAGCTTAGTATTTGCGGGAGGCTCGAGCTCCTACAATGAGCAGTTCTTC CASSLVFAGGSSSYNEQFF